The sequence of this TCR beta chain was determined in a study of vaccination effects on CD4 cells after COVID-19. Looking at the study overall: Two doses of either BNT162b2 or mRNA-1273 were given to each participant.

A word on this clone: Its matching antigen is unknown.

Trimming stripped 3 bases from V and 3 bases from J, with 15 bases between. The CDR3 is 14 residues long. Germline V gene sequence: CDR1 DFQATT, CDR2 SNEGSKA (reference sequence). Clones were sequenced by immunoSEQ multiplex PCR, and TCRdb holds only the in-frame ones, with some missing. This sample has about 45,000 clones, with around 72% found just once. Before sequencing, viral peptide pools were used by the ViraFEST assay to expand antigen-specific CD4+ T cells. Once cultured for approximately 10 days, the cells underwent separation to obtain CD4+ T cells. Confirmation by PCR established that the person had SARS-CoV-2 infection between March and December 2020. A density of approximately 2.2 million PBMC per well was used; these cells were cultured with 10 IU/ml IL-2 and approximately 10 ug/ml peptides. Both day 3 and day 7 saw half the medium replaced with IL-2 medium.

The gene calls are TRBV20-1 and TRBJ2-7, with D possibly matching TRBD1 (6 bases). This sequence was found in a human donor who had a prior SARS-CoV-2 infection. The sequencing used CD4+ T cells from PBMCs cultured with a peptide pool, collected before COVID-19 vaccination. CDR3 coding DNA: TGCAGTGCTAGTCAGGGGCCGATTGTCTACGAGCAGTACTTC. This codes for CSASQGPIVYEQYF.